These 2 T cell receptor beta chains came from one sample sequenced in a study of blood T cell repertoires in COVID-19. The method was immunoSEQ multiplex PCR; TCRdb's version includes in-frame clones alone and lacks a portion of them. The table shows roughly 190,000 clones, with around 87% occurring only once. The sample taken for sequencing was peripheral blood. The source of these receptors is a man aged 18 to 35 with active or convalescent COVID-19.

This clone showed up just once. The chain carries TRBV2 and TRBJ2-1, with D tentatively TRBD1 (7 bases). Germline V lookup: CDR1 SNHLY, CDR2 FYNNEI. The V gene lost 11 bases and the J gene lost 4 bases, with 15 bases spanning the gap. CDR3 size: 13 residues. The CDR3 coding sequence is TGTGCCTCGCGGGACAGCTTATACAATGAGCAGTTCTTC. Residues: CASRDSLYNEQFF.

This clone has more than one count but fewer than ten. The chain carries TRBV4-1 and TRBJ2-2, with D maybe TRBD1 (7 bases). CDR1 is MGHRA and CDR2 is YSYEKL in the germline V gene. This CDR3 region has 19 residues. Trimming stripped 0 bases from V and 1 base from J, with 18 bases between. The DNA for the CDR3 is TGCGCCAGCAGCCAAGAAGCGGCGGGACAGACATTGAACACCGGGGAGCTGTTTTTT. Translation: CASSQEAAGQTLNTGELFF.